This TCR beta chain came from a study of identical twins. Study-wide points: In cord blood, abundant beta clonotypes had fewer insertions; memory showed no trend. Not following the same donors, the study drew its conclusions from cross-sectional statistical analysis. Sequences that were beta out-of-frame showed weaker excess twin sharing.

No donor was unhealthy or non-Caucasian. TCRdb fed the 5' RACE reads into MiXCR, producing one record per CDR3 protein. The sample has 690,000 or so distinct CDR3 sequences; less than 7% are singletons. Remarks on this clonotype: The antigen is not known.

The ends lost 6 bases at V and 0 bases at J; junction bases unmatched: 7. The CDR3 is 15 residues long. Germline CDR1 reads SGDLS; CDR2 reads YYNGEE. The TCR sequence derives from a man between 18 and 35 years old in good health. The genes are TRBV9 and TRBJ2-3; 7 bases are shared with TRBD2. The sample comprised naive T cells sorted from blood. This CDR3 is CASTWEGGSTDTQYF. The CDR3 DNA follows: TGTGCCAGCACCTGGGAGGGCGGGAGCACAGATACGCAGTATTTT.